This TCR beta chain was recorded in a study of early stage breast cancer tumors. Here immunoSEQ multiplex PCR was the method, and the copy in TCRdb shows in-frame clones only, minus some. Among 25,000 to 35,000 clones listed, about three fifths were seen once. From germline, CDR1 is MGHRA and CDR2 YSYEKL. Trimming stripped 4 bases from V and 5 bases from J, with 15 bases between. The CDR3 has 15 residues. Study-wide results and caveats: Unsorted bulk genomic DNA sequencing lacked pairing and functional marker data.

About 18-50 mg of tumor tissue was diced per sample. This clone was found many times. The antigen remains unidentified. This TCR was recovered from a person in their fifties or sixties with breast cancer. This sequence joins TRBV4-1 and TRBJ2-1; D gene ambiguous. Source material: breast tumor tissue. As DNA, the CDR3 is TGCGCCAGCAGCCTCGTGGGTGGCTCTAACAATGAGCAGTTCTTC. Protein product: CASSLVGGSNNEQFF.